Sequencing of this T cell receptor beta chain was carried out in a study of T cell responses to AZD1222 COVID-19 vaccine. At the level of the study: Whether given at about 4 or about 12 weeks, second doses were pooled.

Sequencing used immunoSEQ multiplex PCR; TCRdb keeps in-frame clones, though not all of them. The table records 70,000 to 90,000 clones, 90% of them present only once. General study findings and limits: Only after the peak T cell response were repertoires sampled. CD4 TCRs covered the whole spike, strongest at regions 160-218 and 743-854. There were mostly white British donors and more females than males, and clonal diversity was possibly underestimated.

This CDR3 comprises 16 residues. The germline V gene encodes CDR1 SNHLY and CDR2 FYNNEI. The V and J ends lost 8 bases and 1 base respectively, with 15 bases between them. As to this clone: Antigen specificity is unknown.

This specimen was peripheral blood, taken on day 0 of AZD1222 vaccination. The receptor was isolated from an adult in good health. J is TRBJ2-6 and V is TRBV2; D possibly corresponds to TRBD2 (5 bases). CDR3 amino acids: CASSGSVLSGANVLTF. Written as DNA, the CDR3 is TGTGCCAGCTCGGGGTCGGTACTGTCTGGGGCCAACGTCCTGACTTTC.